This T cell receptor (beta chain) was sequenced during a study of blood T cell repertoires in COVID-19. Study-level background: Acute-phase and convalescent COVID-19 samples originated in the United States, Italy and Spain. PBMCs, B-cell-depleted T cells, or T cells were the source of the cDNA or gDNA that made up the material.

Some clones are missing from TCRdb's copy, which holds only in-frame ones; the method was immunoSEQ multiplex PCR. The table shows about 83,000 clones, with around 87% occurring only once. Germline assignment: CDR1 SGHNT and CDR2 YYREEE (reference sequence). V lost 0 bases and J 6 bases, leaving 10 bases between the germline ends. The CDR3 has 15 amino acids. This TCR was recovered from a woman in her forties or fifties with active or convalescent COVID-19. The rearrangement uses TRBV5-4 and TRBJ1-6; possible D gene TRBD1, 5 bases. The sample taken for sequencing was peripheral blood. The CDR3 DNA reads TGTGCCAGCAGCTTGGCAGGGCCGATTAATTCACCCCTCCACTTT. Its translation is CASSLAGPINSPLHF.